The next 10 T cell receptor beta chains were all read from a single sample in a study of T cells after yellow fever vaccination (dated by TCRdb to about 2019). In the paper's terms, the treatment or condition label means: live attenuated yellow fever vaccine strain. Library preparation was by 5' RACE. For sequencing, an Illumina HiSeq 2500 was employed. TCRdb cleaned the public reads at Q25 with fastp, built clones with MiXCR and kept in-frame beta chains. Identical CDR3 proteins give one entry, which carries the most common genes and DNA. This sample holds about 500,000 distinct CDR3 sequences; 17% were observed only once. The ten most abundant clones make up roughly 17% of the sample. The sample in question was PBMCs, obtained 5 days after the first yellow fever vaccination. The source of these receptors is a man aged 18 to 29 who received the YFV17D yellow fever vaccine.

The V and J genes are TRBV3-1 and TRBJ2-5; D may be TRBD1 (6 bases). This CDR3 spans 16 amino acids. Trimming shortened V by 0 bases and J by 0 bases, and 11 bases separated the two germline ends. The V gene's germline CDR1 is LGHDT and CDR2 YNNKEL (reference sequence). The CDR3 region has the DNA TGTGCCAGCAGCCAAGATGGGACACAGTACCAAGAGACCCAGTACTTC. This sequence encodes CASSQDGTQYQETQYF.

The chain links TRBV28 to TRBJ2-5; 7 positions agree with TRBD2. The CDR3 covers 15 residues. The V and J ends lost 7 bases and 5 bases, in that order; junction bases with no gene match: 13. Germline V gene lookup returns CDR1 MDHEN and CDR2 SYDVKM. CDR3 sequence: CASTSPSGGEETQYF. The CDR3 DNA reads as TGTGCCAGCACCTCACCGTCGGGGGGTGAGGAGACCCAGTACTTC.

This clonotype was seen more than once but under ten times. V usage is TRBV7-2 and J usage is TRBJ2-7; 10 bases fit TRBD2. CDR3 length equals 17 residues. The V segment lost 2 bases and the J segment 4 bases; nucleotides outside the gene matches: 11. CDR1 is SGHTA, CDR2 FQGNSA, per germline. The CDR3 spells CASSLNYAGTSAYEQYF. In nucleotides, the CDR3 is TGTGCCAGCAGCTTAAATTACGCCGGGACTAGCGCGTACGAGCAGTACTTC. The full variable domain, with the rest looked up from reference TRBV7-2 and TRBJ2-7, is GAGVSQSPSNKVTEKGKDVELRCDPISGHTALYWYRQSLGQGLEFLIYFQGNSAPDKSGLPSDRFSAERTGGSVSTLTIQRTQQEDSAVYLCASSLNYAGTSAYEQYFGPGTRLTVT.

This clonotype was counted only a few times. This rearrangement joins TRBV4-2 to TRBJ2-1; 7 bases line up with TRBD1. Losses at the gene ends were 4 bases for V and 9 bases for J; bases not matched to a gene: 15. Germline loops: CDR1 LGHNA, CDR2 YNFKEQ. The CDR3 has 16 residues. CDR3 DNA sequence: TGTGCCAGCAGCCTCTCCGACAGGGCAGCCAATGTTGAGCAGTTCTTC. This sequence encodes CASSLSDRAANVEQFF.

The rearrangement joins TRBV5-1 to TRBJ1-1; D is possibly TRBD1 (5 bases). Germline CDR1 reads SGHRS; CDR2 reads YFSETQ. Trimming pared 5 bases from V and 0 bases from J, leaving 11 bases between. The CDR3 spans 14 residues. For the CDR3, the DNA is TGCGCCAGCAGGAGGTCAGGGATGAACACTGAAGCTTTCTTT. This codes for CASRRSGMNTEAFF.

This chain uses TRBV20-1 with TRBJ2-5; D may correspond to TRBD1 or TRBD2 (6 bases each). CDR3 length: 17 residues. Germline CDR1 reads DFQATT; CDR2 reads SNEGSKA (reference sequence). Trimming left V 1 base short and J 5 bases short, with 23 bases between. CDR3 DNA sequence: TGCAGTGCTAGAGTATTTGGCGGCTGGGGGGCATCGGAGACCCAGTACTTC. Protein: CSARVFGGWGASETQYF.

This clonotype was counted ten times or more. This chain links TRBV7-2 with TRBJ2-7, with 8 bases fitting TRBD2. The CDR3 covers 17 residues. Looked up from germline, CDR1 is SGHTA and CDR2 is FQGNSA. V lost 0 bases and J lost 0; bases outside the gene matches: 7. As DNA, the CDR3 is TGTGCCAGCAGCTTAGCGCTGACAGCGGGGGACTCCTACGAGCAGTACTTC. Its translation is CASSLALTAGDSYEQYF.

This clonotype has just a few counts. DNA of the CDR3: TGCAGTGCTAGATGGGGGGCGGTAGCCCGCGGAAACACCATATATTTT. Its protein product is CSARWGAVARGNTIYF. The rearrangement links TRBV20-1 to TRBJ1-3, with a tentative D call TRBD1 (6 bases). CDR1 is DFQATT and CDR2 is SNEGSKA in the germline V gene (reference sequence). CDR3 length: 16 amino acids. The V end lost 2 bases, the J end lost 4 bases, and 18 bases lay between the germline ends.

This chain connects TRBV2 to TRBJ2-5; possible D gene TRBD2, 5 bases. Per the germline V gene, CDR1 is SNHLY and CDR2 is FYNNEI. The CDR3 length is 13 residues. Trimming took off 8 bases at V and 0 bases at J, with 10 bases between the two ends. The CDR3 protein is CASGGRNQETQYF. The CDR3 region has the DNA TGTGCCAGCGGAGGACGGAACCAAGAGACCCAGTACTTC.

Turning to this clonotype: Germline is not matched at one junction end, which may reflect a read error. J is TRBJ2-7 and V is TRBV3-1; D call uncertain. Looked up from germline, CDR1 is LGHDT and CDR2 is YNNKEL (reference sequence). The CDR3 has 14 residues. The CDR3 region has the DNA TGTGCCAGCAGCTTCAGTATAACGAGCCACGAGCAGCACTTC. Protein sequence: CASSFSITSHEQHF.